This T cell receptor beta chain was identified in a study of beta chain features in type 1 diabetes. Study at large: Sorted cells from all samples, numbering over 85,000,000, were examined. Study-wide results and limits: Compared to healthy donors, patients appeared to have naive, central memory and Treg TCRB repertoires that were more alike. PCR may have favored shorter templates equally in patients and controls.

Trimming left V 6 bases short and J 3 bases short, with 12 bases between. Germline V gene lookup returns CDR1 LNHDA and CDR2 SQIVND (reference sequence). This CDR3 has 14 amino acids. Turning to this clone: Its cognate antigen is unknown.

Of the isolated RNA, all was reverse transcribed, and so the sequenced material was expressed TCRB transcripts. Using immunoSEQ multiplex PCR, the repertoire was profiled, and TCRdb retains in-frame clones only, with some absent. The table has 350,000 to 450,000 clones, around 14% seen once. Sequenced: naive CD4+ T cells from blood. This clonotype was sampled from a man aged 25 to 45 in good health. V gene TRBV19 combines with J gene TRBJ2-4, with D perhaps matching TRBD1 (5 bases). The CDR3 here is CASRDPGHKNIQYF. In DNA, the CDR3 is TGTGCCAGTAGAGACCCAGGACACAAAAACATTCAGTACTTC.